Here is one T cell receptor (beta chain) with its context. The data were obtained in a study of blood T cell repertoires in COVID-19. Turning to the study itself: The samples span acute and convalescent COVID-19 from the United States, Italy and Spain.

Profiling relied on immunoSEQ multiplex PCR, and the TCRdb table lists in-frame clones only, not all of them. This sample has over 20,000 clones; about 86% occur once, and the top ten carry 15% to 20%. Trimming removed 6 bases from V and 1 base from J, with 15 bases in between. The CDR3 is 15 residues long. The chain is built from TRBV23-1 and TRBJ1-1, with a tentative D call TRBD1 (6 bases). TRBV23-1 is marked as an open reading frame, function uncertain. The material sequenced was peripheral blood. This clonotype was obtained from a man between 65 and 80 years old with acute or convalescent COVID-19. CDR3 sequence: CASRTSGQSNTEAFF. The CDR3 nucleotides are TGCGCCAGCAGGACTTCCGGACAGTCGAACACTGAAGCTTTCTTT.